Here is one T cell receptor (beta chain) with its context. CDR1 is GTSNPN, CDR2 SVGIG, per germline (reference sequence). The CDR3 is 12 amino acids. V lost 3 bases to trimming and J lost 8 bases, with 11 bases between them. These data belong to a study of CD8 T cells in Susac syndrome. RNA was extracted with the RNeasy kit, and a quantity of roughly 0.5 to 1 ug was reverse transcribed using random hexamers. TCRdb reanalysed the immunoSEQ multiplex PCR reads using MiXCR and keeps one entry per CDR3 protein. Here the sample spans 65,000 to 80,000 distinct CDR3 sequences, about 91% being singletons. The chain carries TRBV30 and TRBJ2-4; D is perhaps TRBD2 (5 bases). The sequence derives from a human donor with multiple sclerosis. Sequenced sample: CD8+ T cells from PBMCs. The CDR3 reads CAWSRLRDIQYF. As DNA, the CDR3 is TGTGCCTGGAGCAGACTACGGGACATTCAGTACTTC. Full variable domain (missing parts from reference TRBV30 and TRBJ2-4): SQTIHQWPATLVQPVGSPLSLECTVEGTSNPNLYWYRQAAGRGLQLLFYSVGIGQISSEVPQNLSASRPQDRQFILSSKKLLLSDSGFYLCAWSRLRDIQYFGAGTRLSVL.